This TCR beta chain was captured by sequencing in a study of cytomegalovirus exposure and HLA in healthy donors. Vbeta (60) and Jbeta (13) primers were used in the PCR. Using immunoSEQ multiplex PCR, the repertoire was profiled, and TCRdb retains in-frame clones only, with some absent. The data show 120,000 or so clones, around 75% seen once. Germline V gene data show CDR1 as SGHTA and CDR2 as FQGNSA. The CDR3 is made up of 15 amino acids. With V trimmed by 2 bases and J by 0 bases, 1 base remained unmatched. The donors (healthy individuals) were bone marrow donors. The rearrangement joins TRBV7-2 to TRBJ2-7, with 10 positions matching TRBD2. Sequenced: PBMCs. This clonotype was obtained from a woman between 45 and 60 years old in good health and CMV-seropositive. CDR3 bases: TGTGCCAGCAGCTTATCTAGCGGGAGCTCCTACGAGCAGTACTTC. Translating it yields CASSLSSGSSYEQYF.